Following are 10 T cell receptor beta chains from one sample sequenced in a study of blood T cells in healthy people across ages (dated by TCRdb to between 2014 and 2017). Library prep was done by 5' RACE. The reads were generated on an Illumina HiSeq 2500. The second PCR ran for about 6 to 11 cycles and used a J-beta primer mix along with a sample-barcoded 5' primer. TCRdb's own reprocessing of the public reads used fastp at Q25 and MiXCR and kept productive beta chains. Duplicate CDR3 protein sequences are folded into a single record with the most common DNA and genes. In this sample the table shows more than 700,000 distinct CDR3 sequences, 35% to 50% of which occur a single time. Of the sample, 15% to 20% is held by the ten largest clones. Sequencing was done on a sample of blood. The receptor set was obtained from a man at least 80 years old in good health.

V is TRBV5-1 and J is TRBJ2-1; 9 nucleotides line up with TRBD2. The CDR3 runs to 15 residues. The V segment lost 4 bases and the J segment 7 bases; nucleotides outside the gene matches: 9. CDR1 is SGHRS and CDR2 is YFSETQ in the germline V gene. DNA for the CDR3: TGCGCCAGCAGCCAGACTAGCGGACAGAGGAATGAGCAGTTCTTC. Translated: CASSQTSGQRNEQFF.

The rearrangement uses TRBV28 and TRBJ2-1; either TRBD1 or TRBD2 may fit D (6 bases each). This CDR3 region has 14 residues. V was pared by 7 bases and J by 2 bases, with 12 bases between. In germline, CDR1 is MDHEN, CDR2 SYDVKM. As DNA, the CDR3 is TGTGCCAGCAAGAAAGGGGGGACCTACAATGAGCAGTTCTTC. It is translated as CASKKGGTYNEQFF.

This sequence joins TRBV6-5 and TRBJ2-3; 7 bases match TRBD2. This CDR3 is 16 amino acids long. The junction had 9 bases not matched to a gene; V was cut back by 5 bases and J by 1 base. Germline lookup yields CDR1 MNHEY and CDR2 SVGAGI. The CDR3 spells CASSTHAAGGTDTQYF. CDR3 DNA: TGTGCCAGCAGTACCCATGCGGCGGGAGGCACAGATACGCAGTATTTT.

This clonotype was detected many times. The genes are TRBV7-2 and TRBJ1-4; D possibly corresponds to TRBD1 (5 bases). V lost 2 bases and J lost 4, with 14 bases in between. The CDR3 is made up of 16 amino acids. The germline CDR1 and CDR2 sequences are SGHTA and FQGNSA. In nucleotides, the CDR3 is TGTGCCAGCAGCTTAAATCAGGGAGGTTATAATGAAAAACTGTTTTTT. It yields the protein CASSLNQGGYNEKLFF.

This clonotype was observed at least ten times. The CDR3 DNA reads as TGTGCCAGCAGCGCCGGGACTTACTTTAGGGAGCAGTACTTC. This encodes CASSAGTYFREQYF. The chain couples TRBV5-6 to TRBJ2-7, with D maybe TRBD2 (6 bases). The germline gives CDR1 SGHDT, CDR2 YYEEEE. Trimming cost V 4 bases and J 7 bases, with 18 bases left between them. The CDR3 length is 14 residues.

This chain joins TRBV3-1 and TRBJ2-1; weak D call: TRBD1 (5 bases). Germline assignment: CDR1 LGHDT and CDR2 YNNKEL (reference sequence). The CDR3 consists of 15 residues. With 3 bases removed from V and 3 bases from J, the gap between germline ends came to 12 bases. The CDR3 region has the DNA TGTGCCAGCAGCCAGTTGGCGACAGACTACAATGAGCAGTTCTTC. Translation gives CASSQLATDYNEQFF.

This clonotype is a singleton in its sample. This chain uses TRBV7-2 with TRBJ1-5; TRBD1 might be the D (5 bases). V was clipped by 4 bases and J by 3 bases, with 16 bases between them. The CDR3 sequence is 16 residues long. From germline, CDR1 is SGHTA and CDR2 FQGNSA. The CDR3 is CASSSPRDGANQPQHF. CDR3 sequence (DNA): TGTGCCAGCAGCTCGCCCCGGGATGGGGCCAATCAGCCCCAGCATTTT.

The chain is built from TRBV3-1 and TRBJ2-4; D gene ambiguous. The V gene's germline CDR1 is LGHDT and CDR2 YNNKEL (reference sequence). This CDR3 contains 16 residues. Trimming took off 1 base at V and 13 bases at J, with 23 bases between the two ends. CDR3 bases: TGTGCCAGCAGCCAAGTCTTTCCGCCCGAGTGGCTTGAGCAGTACTTC. This gives the protein CASSQVFPPEWLEQYF.

A single count supports this clonotype. The chain employs TRBV14 and TRBJ2-1; no clear D gene. There are 15 residues in the CDR3. The germline gives CDR1 SGHDN, CDR2 FVKESK. Trimming cost V 0 bases and J 0 bases, with 6 bases left between them. This CDR3 is CASSQESNSYNEQFF. The CDR3 coding sequence is TGTGCCAGCAGCCAAGAGAGCAACTCCTACAATGAGCAGTTCTTC.

Of note for this clonotype: A much larger clone lies one base from this, so it may be a read error. The chain joins TRBV25-1 to TRBJ2-7; D possibly corresponds to TRBD2 (6 bases). The V end was cut by 8 bases, the J end by 3 bases, with 11 bases between. CDR3 size: 12 residues. Germline CDR1 MGHDK, CDR2 SYGVNS. CDR3: CASRGNLYEQYF. The CDR3 nucleotides read TGTGCCAGCCGGGGGAATCTCTACGAGCAGTACTTC.